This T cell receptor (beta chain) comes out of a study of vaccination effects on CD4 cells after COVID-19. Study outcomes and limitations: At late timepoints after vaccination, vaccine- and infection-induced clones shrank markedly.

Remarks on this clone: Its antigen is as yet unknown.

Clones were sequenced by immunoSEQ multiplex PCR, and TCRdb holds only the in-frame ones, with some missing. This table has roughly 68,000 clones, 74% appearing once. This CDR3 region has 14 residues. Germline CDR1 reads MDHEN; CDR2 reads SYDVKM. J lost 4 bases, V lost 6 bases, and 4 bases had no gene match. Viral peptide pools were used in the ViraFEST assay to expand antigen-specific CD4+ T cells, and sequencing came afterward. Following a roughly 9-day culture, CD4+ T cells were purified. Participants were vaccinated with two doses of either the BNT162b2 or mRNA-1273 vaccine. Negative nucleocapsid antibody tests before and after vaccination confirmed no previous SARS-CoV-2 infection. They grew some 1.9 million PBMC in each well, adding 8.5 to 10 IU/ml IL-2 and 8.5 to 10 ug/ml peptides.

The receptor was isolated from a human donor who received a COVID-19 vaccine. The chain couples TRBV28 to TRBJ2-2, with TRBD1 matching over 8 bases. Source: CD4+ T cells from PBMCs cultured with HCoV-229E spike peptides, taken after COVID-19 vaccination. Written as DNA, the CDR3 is TGTGCCAGCAGCTCAGGGGGCACCACCGGGGAGCTGTTTTTT. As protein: CASSSGGTTGELFF.